Following are 5 T cell receptor beta chains from one sample sequenced in a study of cytomegalovirus exposure and HLA in healthy donors. Researchers ran the PCR with 60 Vbeta and 13 Jbeta primers. Method: immunoSEQ multiplex PCR; TCRdb's copy keeps in-frame clones and lacks some. The sample contains over 150,000 clones, roughly 76% of which appear only once. Material: PBMCs. Receptors originate from a male donor in good health and CMV-seronegative.

This chain connects TRBV29-1 to TRBJ1-1; a possible D gene is TRBD1 (6 bases). The germline CDR1 and CDR2 sequences are SQVTM and ANQGSEA. The CDR3 consists of 14 residues. Trimming removed 6 bases at V and 2 bases at J, with 16 bases between. Written as DNA, the CDR3 is TGCAGCGTCTATGACCGGGGGGCCAACACTGAAGCTTTCTTT. Amino acid sequence: CSVYDRGANTEAFF.

The rearrangement links TRBV7-9 to TRBJ1-5; D unresolved. CDR3 size: 13 residues. Germline V gene sequence: CDR1 SEHNR, CDR2 FQNEAQ (reference sequence). V gave up 5 bases and J gave up 9 bases, with 14 bases separating them. The CDR3 sequence: CASSPDIVGPQHF. The CDR3 DNA sequence: TGTGCCAGCAGCCCAGACATCGTCGGGCCCCAGCATTTT.

The V call is TRBV11-2, the J call TRBJ2-7; a weak D match, TRBD1 (6 bases). The germline CDR1 and CDR2 sequences are SGHAT and FQNNGV. The V gene lost 2 bases and the J gene lost 0 bases, with 11 bases spanning the gap. The CDR3 length is 15 residues. The CDR3 DNA is TGTGCCAGCAGCTTAAAGCAGGGGTACTCCTACGAGCAGTACTTC. The encoded protein is CASSLKQGYSYEQYF.

The V and J genes are TRBV19 and TRBJ1-2; possible D gene TRBD1, 6 bases. Trimming took off 5 bases at V and 3 bases at J, with 10 bases between the two ends. CDR1 and CDR2 from the germline V gene are LNHDA and SQIVND (reference sequence). This CDR3 region has 13 residues. CDR3 residues: CASSWGRDYGYTF. CDR3 DNA: TGTGCCAGTAGTTGGGGGCGCGACTATGGCTACACCTTC.

The V gene is TRBV11-2, the J gene TRBJ2-5, with 7 bases identical to TRBD1. The length of the CDR3 is 15 residues. Germline loops: CDR1 SGHAT, CDR2 FQNNGV. V shed 2 bases, J shed 5 bases, and the junction held 8 bases outside the gene matches. In nucleotides, the CDR3 is TGTGCCAGCAGCTTATGGGCAGGGGGACGGGAGACCCAGTACTTC. It translates to CASSLWAGGRETQYF.